One sample yielded the 14 T cell receptor beta chains listed below, sequenced in a study of T cell repertoires in cytomegalovirus infection (dated by TCRdb to between 2018 and 2021). Sequencer: Illumina HiSeq 1500. TCRdb cleaned the public reads at Q25 with fastp, built clones with MiXCR and kept in-frame beta chains. Entries are consolidated by CDR3 protein sequence, retaining the most common genes and DNA. For this sample the table gives a few hundred thousand distinct CDR3 sequences, of which about 20% were detected only once. The ten largest clones represent roughly 19% of the sample. Explained via the paper, the treatment or condition label denotes: in vitro stimulation with specific CMV peptide epitopes to enrich CMV-specific T cells. The antigens for these receptors are not known. This material consisted of cultured PBMCs, taken from culture after CMV antigen stimulation. Receptors originate from a human donor in good health (CMV status not recorded). Some clones in this sample may be carry-over from other donors' samples.

The rearrangement links TRBV25-1 to TRBJ2-7; TRBD2 matches 11 bases. Trimming at V came to 5 bases and at J to 6 bases, leaving 6 bases not matched to a gene. Germline CDR1 and CDR2: MGHDK and SYGVNS. The CDR3 covers 14 residues. The CDR3 DNA is TGTGCCAGCAGTCAACTAGCGGGAGTCTCCGAGCAGTACTTC. Its translation: CASSQLAGVSEQYF.

This clonotype was counted ten times or more. The rearrangement uses TRBV7-6 and TRBJ1-1, with 7 bases fitting TRBD1. The CDR3 runs to 16 residues. V trimming: 5 bases; J trimming: 0 bases; junction bases outside the gene matches: 9. Per germline, CDR1 SGHVS and CDR2 FNYEAQ. The CDR3 is CASSAGSGQLNTEAFF. The CDR3, as DNA: TGTGCCAGCAGCGCTGGCTCGGGACAGCTGAACACTGAAGCTTTCTTT.

This clonotype was seen ten or more times. J is TRBJ1-4 and V is TRBV19, with D possibly matching TRBD1 (6 bases). This CDR3 has 15 residues. Germline V gene data show CDR1 as LNHDA and CDR2 as SQIVND (reference sequence). Trimming pared 2 bases from V and 5 bases from J, leaving 12 bases between. CDR3 bases: TGTGCCAGTAGTATAAGGCGGCAGGGGAATGAAAAACTGTTTTTT. This encodes CASSIRRQGNEKLFF.

This chain uses TRBV20-1 with TRBJ1-1, with D maybe TRBD1 (6 bases). This CDR3 is built from 15 residues. Per germline, CDR1 DFQATT and CDR2 SNEGSKA (reference sequence). V lost 3 bases to trimming and J lost 5 bases, with 19 bases between them. CDR3 loop: CSASRGGTLGTEAFF. The CDR3 DNA sequence: TGCAGTGCTAGTAGGGGGGGGACTTTAGGGACTGAAGCTTTCTTT.

The chain recombines TRBV28 with TRBJ1-2, with D hard to call. CDR1 is MDHEN, CDR2 SYDVKM, per germline. Between the trimmed V and J ends, which lost 4 bases and 8 bases, there was a span of 8 bases. This CDR3 is built from 11 residues. The CDR3 DNA follows: TGTGCCAGCAGTTCGTGGCCCGGCTACACCTTC. This translates into CASSSWPGYTF.

This chain uses TRBV7-9 with TRBJ1-2; 8 bases are shared with TRBD1. This CDR3 spans 13 amino acids. Per germline, CDR1 SEHNR and CDR2 FQNEAQ (reference sequence). Trimming took 8 bases from V and 0 from J; bases not matched to a gene: 2. The DNA of the CDR3 is TGTGCCAGCGGACAGGGATCTAACTATGGCTACACCTTC. It codes for CASGQGSNYGYTF.

This chain uses TRBV2 with TRBJ2-2, with 10 positions matching TRBD2. Germline assignment: CDR1 SNHLY and CDR2 FYNNEI. V lost 4 bases, J lost 5 bases, and 7 bases stayed unmatched. The CDR3 spans 16 residues. CDR3 nucleotides: TGTGCCAGCAGTGGTCTAGCGGGAGTGTCAACCGGGGAGCTGTTTTTT. Amino acids: CASSGLAGVSTGELFF.

The V and J genes are TRBV7-2 and TRBJ2-1; tentatively, D is TRBD2 (5 bases). Germline V gene sequence: CDR1 SGHTA, CDR2 FQGNSA. V was clipped by 3 bases and J by 4 bases, with 7 bases between them. This CDR3 spans 13 amino acids. Written as DNA, the CDR3 is TGTGCCAGCAGCTTCGAGCGGTACAATGAGCAGTTCTTC. Its protein is CASSFERYNEQFF.

J is TRBJ1-2 and V is TRBV18; D gene ambiguous. The CDR3 spans 14 residues. Germline V gene sequence: CDR1 KGHSH, CDR2 LQKENI. Trimming removed 6 bases at V and 4 bases at J, with 15 bases between. CDR3 residues: CASSITDTGYGYTF. Here the CDR3 DNA reads TGTGCCAGCTCGATCACCGACACGGGCTATGGCTACACCTTC.

This clonotype was seen only a few times. The rearrangement uses TRBV6-6 and TRBJ1-5, with D hard to call. This CDR3 region has 13 residues. In germline, CDR1 is MNHNY, CDR2 SVGAGI (reference sequence). Trimming took 5 bases from V and 5 from J, leaving 10 bases between them. The CDR3 is CASSDMRYQPQHF. As DNA, the CDR3 is TGTGCCAGCAGTGATATGAGATATCAGCCCCAGCATTTT.

This clonotype was seen ten or more times. The chain joins TRBV7-2 to TRBJ1-1; no clear D gene. The germline gives CDR1 SGHTA, CDR2 FQGNSA. The ends were cut back, 4 bases at V and 0 bases at J, with 6 bases in the middle. The length of the CDR3 is 13 residues. The DNA of the CDR3 is TGTGCCAGCAGCTACGGCCTGAACACTGAAGCTTTCTTT. Translating gives CASSYGLNTEAFF.

The chain links TRBV6-5 to TRBJ1-2; D ambiguous. Trimming removed 4 bases from V and 0 bases from J, with 6 bases in between. The CDR3 is made up of 13 amino acids. Germline loops: CDR1 MNHEY, CDR2 SVGAGI. As DNA, the CDR3 is TGTGCCAGCAGTTTCCGAACTAACTATGGCTACACCTTC. It translates to CASSFRTNYGYTF.

The CDR3 DNA follows: TGTGCCAGCAGCTTTTACGGTCTCGGGAAGCGGGAGGGAGAGACCCAGTACTTC. Encoded protein: CASSFYGLGKREGETQYF. The chain carries TRBV5-6 and TRBJ2-5, with TRBD2 matching over 10 bases. Looked up from germline, CDR1 is SGHDT and CDR2 is YYEEEE. The CDR3 has 18 residues. V was pared by 2 bases and J by 4 bases, with 14 bases of the junction left unmatched.

Turning to this clonotype: A much larger clone lies a single base off, so this may be a read error. The chain joins TRBV7-9 to TRBJ2-2, with 10 bases matching TRBD2. V was clipped by 3 bases and J by 7 bases; unmatched bases: 8. Germline loops: CDR1 SEHNR, CDR2 FQNEAQ (reference sequence). The CDR3 contains 16 residues. The CDR3 DNA reads as TGTGCCAGCAGCTTTTGGCTAGCGGGAGTGAGCGGGGAGCTGTTTTTT. Encoded protein: CASSFWLAGVSGELFF.